This T cell receptor beta chain emerged from a study of blood T cell repertoires in COVID-19. In this sample, this clone turned up once. V gave up 4 bases and J gave up 4 bases; unmatched junction bases: 9. The CDR3 totals 15 residues. The germline gives CDR1 MNHEY, CDR2 SVGAGI. Study processing details: How many nucleated cells were present was estimated from reference gene primer amplification. Sequenced by immunoSEQ multiplex PCR; TCRdb stores in-frame clones only, minus some. The V and J calls and clone size are taken from that table; D and trimming were inferred from the DNA. Of approximately 220,000 clones listed, around 80% were seen once; the top ten hold roughly a tenth.

Material for sequencing was peripheral blood. The rearrangement uses TRBV6-5 and TRBJ1-1; TRBD1 matches at 7 bases. The TCR was taken from an elderly woman with acute or convalescent COVID-19. The CDR3 region is CASSLLVEGATEAFF. The CDR3 bases are TGTGCCAGCAGTTTACTGGTGGAGGGGGCCACTGAAGCTTTCTTT.